This T cell receptor beta chain was captured by sequencing in a study of molecular identifiers for immune sequencing clone quantification. Regarding the study as a whole: More than 97% of effector molecules, versus under 1% of naive-cell molecules, belonged to clones above 20 RNA copies.

Regarding this clonotype: The antigen is not known. A read error may be the cause here, since a much bigger clone is one base away.

TCRdb reanalysed the PCR reads using MiXCR and keeps one entry per CDR3 protein. There are approximately 550,000 distinct CDR3 sequences in the sample; under 30% occur only once, and 0.7% to 0.9% lies in the top ten. The TCR comes from a human donor in good health. Some libraries in this study had Jurkat cell RNA spiked in. Material: naive CD8+ T cells from blood, with Jurkat cell RNA spiked in. This sample's subset: FACS-sorted CD8+CD4-CCR7+CD45RA+ naive T cells.

CDR3 DNA: TGTGCCAGCACCACTGCTGGGAGCTCTGGGGCCAACGTCCTGCCTTTC. Translation gives CASTTAGSSGANVLPF. The rearrangement uses TRBV6-5 and TRBJ2-6; TRBD1 or TRBD2 may be the D gene (5 bases each). CDR3 length: 16 residues. CDR1 and CDR2 from the germline V gene are MNHEY and SVGAGI.